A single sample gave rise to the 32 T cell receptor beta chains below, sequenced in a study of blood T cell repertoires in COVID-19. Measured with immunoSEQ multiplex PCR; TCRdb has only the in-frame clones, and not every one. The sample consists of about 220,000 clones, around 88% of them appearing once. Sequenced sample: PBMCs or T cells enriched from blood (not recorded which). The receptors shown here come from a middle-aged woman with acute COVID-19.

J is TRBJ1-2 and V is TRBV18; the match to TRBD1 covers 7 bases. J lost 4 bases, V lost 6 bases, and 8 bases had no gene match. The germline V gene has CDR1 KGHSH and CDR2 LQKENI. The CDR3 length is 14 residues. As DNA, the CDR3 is TGTGCCAGCTCTTCCGACAGGGAGGTCTATGGCTACACCTTC. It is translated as CASSSDREVYGYTF. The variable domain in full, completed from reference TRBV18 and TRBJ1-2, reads NAGVMQNPRHLVRRRGQEARLRCSPMKGHSHVYWYRQLPEEGLKFMVYLQKENIIDESGMPKERFSAEFPKEGPSILRIQQVVRGDSAAYFCASSSDREVYGYTFGSGTRLTVV.

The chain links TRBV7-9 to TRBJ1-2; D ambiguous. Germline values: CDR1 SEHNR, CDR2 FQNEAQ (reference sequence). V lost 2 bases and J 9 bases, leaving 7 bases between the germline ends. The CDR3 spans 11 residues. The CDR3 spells CASSLLNRYTF. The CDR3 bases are TGTGCCAGCAGCTTATTAAATCGCTACACCTTC.

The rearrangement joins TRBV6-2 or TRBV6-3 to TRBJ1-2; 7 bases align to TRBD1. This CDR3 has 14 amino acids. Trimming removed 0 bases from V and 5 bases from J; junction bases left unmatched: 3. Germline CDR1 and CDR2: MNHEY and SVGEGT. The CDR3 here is CASSYSGQPYGYTF. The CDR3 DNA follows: TGTGCCAGCAGTTACTCGGGACAGCCATATGGCTACACCTTC.

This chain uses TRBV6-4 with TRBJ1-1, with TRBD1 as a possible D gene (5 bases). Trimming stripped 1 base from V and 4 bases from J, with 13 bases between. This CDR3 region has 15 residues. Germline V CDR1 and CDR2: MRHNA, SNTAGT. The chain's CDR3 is CASSDWGGSGTEAFF. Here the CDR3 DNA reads TGTGCCAGCAGTGACTGGGGGGGTAGTGGCACTGAAGCTTTCTTT.

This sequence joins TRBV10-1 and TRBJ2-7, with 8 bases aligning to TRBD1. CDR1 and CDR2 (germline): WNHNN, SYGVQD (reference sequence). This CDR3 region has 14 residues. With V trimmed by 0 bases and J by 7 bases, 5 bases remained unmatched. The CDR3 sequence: CASSESGTGGEQYF. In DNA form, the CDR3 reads TGCGCCAGCAGTGAGTCAGGGACAGGTGGTGAGCAGTACTTC.

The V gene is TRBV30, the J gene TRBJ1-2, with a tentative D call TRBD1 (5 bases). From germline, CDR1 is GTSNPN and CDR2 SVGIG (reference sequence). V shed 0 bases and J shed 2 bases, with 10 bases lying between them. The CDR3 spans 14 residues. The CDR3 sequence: CAWSVQELNYGYTF. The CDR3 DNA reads TGTGCCTGGAGTGTACAGGAGCTGAACTATGGCTACACCTTC.

In DNA form, the CDR3 reads TGTGCCAGCACCCCGTTGGGGGGAAAAACTAATGAAAAACTGTTTTTT. Amino acids: CASTPLGGKTNEKLFF. The chain joins TRBV28 to TRBJ1-4; tentatively, D is TRBD1 (5 bases). CDR3 size: 16 residues. Trimming cost V 7 bases and J 1 base, with 16 bases left between them. CDR1 is MDHEN, CDR2 SYDVKM, per germline.

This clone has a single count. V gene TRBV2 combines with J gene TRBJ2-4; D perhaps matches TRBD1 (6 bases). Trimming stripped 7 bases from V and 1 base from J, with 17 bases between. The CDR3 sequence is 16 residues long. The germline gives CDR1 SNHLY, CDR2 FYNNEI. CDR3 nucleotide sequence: TGTGCCAGCACGGACAGTGAGGGTTCGGCCAAAAACATTCAGTACTTC. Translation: CASTDSEGSAKNIQYF.

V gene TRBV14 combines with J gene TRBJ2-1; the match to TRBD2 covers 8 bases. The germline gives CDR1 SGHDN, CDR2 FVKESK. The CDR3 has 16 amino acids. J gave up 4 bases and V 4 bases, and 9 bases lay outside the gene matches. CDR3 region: CASSRQSAGGYNEQFF. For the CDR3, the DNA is TGTGCCAGCAGCCGACAGAGTGCGGGAGGATACAATGAGCAGTTCTTC.

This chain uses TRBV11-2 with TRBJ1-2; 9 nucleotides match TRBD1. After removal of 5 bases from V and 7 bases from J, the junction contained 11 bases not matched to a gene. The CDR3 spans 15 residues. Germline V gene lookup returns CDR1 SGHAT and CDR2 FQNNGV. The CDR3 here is CASSAPGTGHPGYTF. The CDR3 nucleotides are TGTGCCAGCAGCGCCCCTGGGACAGGGCATCCTGGCTACACCTTC.

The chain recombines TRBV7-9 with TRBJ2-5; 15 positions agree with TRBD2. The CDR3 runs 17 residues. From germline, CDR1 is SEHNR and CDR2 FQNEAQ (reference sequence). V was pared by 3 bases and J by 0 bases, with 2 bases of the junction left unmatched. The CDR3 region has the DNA TGTGCCAGCAGCTTCGGGACTAGCGGGGGGTACCAAGAGACCCAGTACTTC. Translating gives CASSFGTSGGYQETQYF.

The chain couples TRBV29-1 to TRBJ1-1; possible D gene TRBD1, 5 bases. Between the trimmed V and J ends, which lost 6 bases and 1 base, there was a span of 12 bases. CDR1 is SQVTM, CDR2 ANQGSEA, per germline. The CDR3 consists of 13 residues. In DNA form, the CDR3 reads TGCAGCGTACAACAACAGGAGAACACTGAAGCTTTCTTT. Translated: CSVQQQENTEAFF.

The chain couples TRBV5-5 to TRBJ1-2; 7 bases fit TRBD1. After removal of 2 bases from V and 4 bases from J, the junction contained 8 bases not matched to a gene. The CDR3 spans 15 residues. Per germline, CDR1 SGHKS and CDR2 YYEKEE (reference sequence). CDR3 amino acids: CASSLGGPGSYGYTF. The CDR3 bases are TGTGCCAGCAGCTTAGGGGGCCCGGGGAGCTATGGCTACACCTTC.

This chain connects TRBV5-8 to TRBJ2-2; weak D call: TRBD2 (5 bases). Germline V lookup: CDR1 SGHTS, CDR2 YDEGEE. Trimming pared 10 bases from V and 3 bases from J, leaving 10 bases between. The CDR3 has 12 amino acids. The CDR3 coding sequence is TGTGCCTCAGGAGGTTACACCGGGGAGCTGTTTTTT. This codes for CASGGYTGELFF.

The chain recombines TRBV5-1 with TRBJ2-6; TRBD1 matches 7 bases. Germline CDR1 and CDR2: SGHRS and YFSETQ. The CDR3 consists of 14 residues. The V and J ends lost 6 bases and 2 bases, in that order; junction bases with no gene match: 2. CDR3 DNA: TGCGCCAGCATGACAGGGACTGGGGCCAACGTCCTGACTTTC. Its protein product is CASMTGTGANVLTF.

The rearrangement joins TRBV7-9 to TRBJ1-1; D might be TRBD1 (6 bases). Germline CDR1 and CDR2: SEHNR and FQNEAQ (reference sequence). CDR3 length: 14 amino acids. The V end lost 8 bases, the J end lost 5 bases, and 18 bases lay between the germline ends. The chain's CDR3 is CASRPHGGQTEAFF. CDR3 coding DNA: TGTGCCAGCCGACCCCACGGGGGGCAGACTGAAGCTTTCTTT.

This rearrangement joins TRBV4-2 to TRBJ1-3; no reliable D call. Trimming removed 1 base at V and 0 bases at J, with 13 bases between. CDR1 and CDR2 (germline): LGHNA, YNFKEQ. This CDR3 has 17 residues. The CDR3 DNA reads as TGTGCCAGCAGCCAAGTTAGCGCTTTCAACTCTGGAAACACCATATATTTT. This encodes CASSQVSAFNSGNTIYF.

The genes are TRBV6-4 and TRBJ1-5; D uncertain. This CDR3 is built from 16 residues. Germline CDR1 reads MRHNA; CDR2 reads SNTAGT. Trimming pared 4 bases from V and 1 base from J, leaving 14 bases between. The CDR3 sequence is CASSVTDITSNQPQHF. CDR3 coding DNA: TGTGCCAGCAGTGTCACCGACATAACAAGCAATCAGCCCCAGCATTTT.

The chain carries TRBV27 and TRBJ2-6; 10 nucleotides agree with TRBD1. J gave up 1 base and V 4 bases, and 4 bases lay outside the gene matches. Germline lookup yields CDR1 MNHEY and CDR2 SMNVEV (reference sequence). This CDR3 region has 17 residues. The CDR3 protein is CASSSRTGGSGANVLTF. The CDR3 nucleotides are TGTGCCAGCAGTTCTAGGACAGGGGGGTCTGGGGCCAACGTCCTGACTTTC.

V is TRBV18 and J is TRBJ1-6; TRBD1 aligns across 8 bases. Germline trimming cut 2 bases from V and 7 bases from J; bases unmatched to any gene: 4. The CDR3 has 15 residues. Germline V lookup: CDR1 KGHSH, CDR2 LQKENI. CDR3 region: CASSPGQGANSPLHF. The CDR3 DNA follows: TGTGCCAGCTCACCAGGTCAGGGGGCGAATTCACCCCTCCACTTT.

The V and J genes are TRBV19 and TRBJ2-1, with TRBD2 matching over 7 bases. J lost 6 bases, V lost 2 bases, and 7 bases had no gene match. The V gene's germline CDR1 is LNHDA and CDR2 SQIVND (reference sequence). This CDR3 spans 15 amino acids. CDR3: CASSINLAGANEQFF. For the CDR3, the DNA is TGTGCCAGTAGTATAAATCTGGCGGGAGCCAATGAGCAGTTCTTC.

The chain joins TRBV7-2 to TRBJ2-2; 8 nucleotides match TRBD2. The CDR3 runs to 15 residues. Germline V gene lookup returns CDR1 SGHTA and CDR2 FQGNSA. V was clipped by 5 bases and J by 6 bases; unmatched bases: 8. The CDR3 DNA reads TGTGCCAGCAGCCGGTACGGGGGGGTCCCCGGGGAGCTGTTTTTT. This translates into CASSRYGGVPGELFF.

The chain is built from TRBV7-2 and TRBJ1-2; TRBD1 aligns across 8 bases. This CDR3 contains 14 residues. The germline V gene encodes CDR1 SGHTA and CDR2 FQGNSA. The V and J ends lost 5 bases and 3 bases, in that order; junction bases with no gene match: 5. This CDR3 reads CASSALTGDYGYTF. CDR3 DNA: TGTGCCAGCAGCGCTCTGACAGGGGACTATGGCTACACCTTC.

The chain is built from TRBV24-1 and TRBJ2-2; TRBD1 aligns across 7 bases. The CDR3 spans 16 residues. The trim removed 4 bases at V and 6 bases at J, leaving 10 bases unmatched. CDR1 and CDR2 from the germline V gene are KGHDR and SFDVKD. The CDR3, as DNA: TGTGCCACCAGTGACCCTACGACAGGGATTCCCGGGGAGCTGTTTTTT. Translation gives CATSDPTTGIPGELFF.

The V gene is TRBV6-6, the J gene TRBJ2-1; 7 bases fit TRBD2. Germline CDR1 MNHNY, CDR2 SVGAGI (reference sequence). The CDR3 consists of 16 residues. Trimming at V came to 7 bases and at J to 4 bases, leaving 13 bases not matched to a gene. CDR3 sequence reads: CASNKGAGVLYNEQFF. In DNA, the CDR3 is TGTGCCAGCAATAAAGGCGCGGGAGTGCTTTACAATGAGCAGTTCTTC.

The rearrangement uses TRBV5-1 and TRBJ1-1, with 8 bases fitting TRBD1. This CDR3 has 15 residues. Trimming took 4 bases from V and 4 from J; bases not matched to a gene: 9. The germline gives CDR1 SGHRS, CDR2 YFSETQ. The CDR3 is CASSPDTGGSTEAFF. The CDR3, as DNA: TGCGCCAGCAGCCCGGATACAGGGGGAAGCACTGAAGCTTTCTTT.

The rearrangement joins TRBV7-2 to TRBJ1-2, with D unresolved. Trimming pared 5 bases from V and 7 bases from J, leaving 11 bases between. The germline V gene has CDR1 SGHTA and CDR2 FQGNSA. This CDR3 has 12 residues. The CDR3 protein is CASSPITGGYTF. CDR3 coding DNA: TGTGCCAGCAGCCCCATTACGGGTGGCTACACCTTC.

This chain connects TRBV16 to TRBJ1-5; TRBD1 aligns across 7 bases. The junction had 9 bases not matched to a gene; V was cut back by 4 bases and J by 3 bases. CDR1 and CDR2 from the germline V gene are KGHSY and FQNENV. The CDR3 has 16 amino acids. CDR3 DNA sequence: TGTGCCAGCAGCCCACTGACAGGGTTCATCAATCAGCCCCAGCATTTT. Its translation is CASSPLTGFINQPQHF.

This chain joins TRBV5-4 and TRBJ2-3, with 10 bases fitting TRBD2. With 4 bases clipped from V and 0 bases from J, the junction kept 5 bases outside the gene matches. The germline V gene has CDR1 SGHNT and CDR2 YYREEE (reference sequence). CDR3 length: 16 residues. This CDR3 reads CASSIRTSGSTDTQYF. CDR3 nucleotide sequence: TGTGCCAGCAGCATCCGGACTAGCGGCAGCACAGATACGCAGTATTTT.

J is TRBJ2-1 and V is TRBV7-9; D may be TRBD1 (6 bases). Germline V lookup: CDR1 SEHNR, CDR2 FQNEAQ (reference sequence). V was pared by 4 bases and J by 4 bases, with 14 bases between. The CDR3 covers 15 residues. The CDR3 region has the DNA TGTGCCAGCAGCTCCTGGGACACCCGATACAATGAGCAGTTCTTC. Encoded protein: CASSSWDTRYNEQFF.

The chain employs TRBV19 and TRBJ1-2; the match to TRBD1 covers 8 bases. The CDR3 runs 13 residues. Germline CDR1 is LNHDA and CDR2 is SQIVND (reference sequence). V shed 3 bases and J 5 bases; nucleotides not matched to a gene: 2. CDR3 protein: CASSMTGAYGYTF. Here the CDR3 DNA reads TGTGCCAGTAGTATGACAGGGGCGTATGGCTACACCTTC.

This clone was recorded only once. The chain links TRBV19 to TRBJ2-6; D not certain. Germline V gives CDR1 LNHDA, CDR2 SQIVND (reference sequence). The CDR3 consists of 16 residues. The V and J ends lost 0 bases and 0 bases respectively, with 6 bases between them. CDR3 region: CASSIEGSSGANVLTF. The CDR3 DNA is TGTGCCAGTAGTATAGAGGGCAGCTCTGGGGCCAACGTCCTGACTTTC.